The rows below give T cell receptor beta chains drawn from one sample of a study of beta chain features in type 1 diabetes. Using immunoSEQ multiplex PCR, the repertoire was profiled, and TCRdb retains in-frame clones only, with some absent. This sample has about 410,000 clones; over 11% occur once, and the top ten carry around 0.039%. Sequencing was done on a sample of naive CD4+ T cells from blood. Receptor source: a man aged 30 to 39 in good health. The CDR3 runs from the conserved cysteine through the conserved F or W. A D gene is named only where the DNA matches it firmly. The listing skips clone size in some rows; elsewhere it reads once, few, many or a size class.

J	size	D	V	CDR3	DNA
TRBJ2-3	-	-	TRBV19	CASSPAGRGRDTQYF	TGTGCCAGTAGCCCAGCGGGACGGGGGCGAGATACGCAGTATTTT
TRBJ2-4	many	-	TRBV7-9	CASSTKTFQYF	TGTGCCAGCAGCACCAAAACGTTTCAGTACTTC
TRBJ1-1	-	-	TRBV27	CASSLPGAAEAFF	TGTGCCAGCAGTTTACCAGGGGCCGCTGAAGCTTTCTTT
TRBJ2-3	few	TRBD1	TRBV7-9	CASSRQGLDTQYF	TGTGCCAGCAGCCGACAGGGATTAGATACGCAGTATTTT
TRBJ1-5	-	TRBD1	TRBV7-9	CASSLGTGVPNQPQHF	TGTGCCAGCAGCTTAGGTACAGGGGTACCCAATCAGCCCCAGCATTTT
TRBJ1-4	-	TRBD1	TRBV29-1	CSVGDRQTRREKLFF	TGCAGCGTTGGGGACAGGCAGACGAGACGGGAAAAACTGTTTTTT
TRBJ1-2	-	-	TRBV30	CAWRFGEANYGYTF	TGTGCCTGGAGGTTCGGGGAAGCTAACTATGGCTACACCTTC
TRBJ2-1	few	-	TRBV10-3	CAISGLDPNNEQFF	TGTGCCATCAGTGGACTAGATCCGAACAATGAGCAGTTCTTC
TRBJ1-3	-	-	TRBV9	CASSVELGTRANTIYF	TGTGCCAGCAGCGTAGAGTTAGGGACCCGGGCGAACACCATATATTTT
TRBJ2-7	few	TRBD1	TRBV29-1	CSVARPGQGSYEQYF	TGCAGCGTCGCGAGGCCGGGACAGGGTTCCTACGAGCAGTACTTC
TRBJ1-4	few	-	TRBV7-2	CASSFDPGGEKLFF	TGTGCCAGCAGCTTCGACCCGGGTGGTGAAAAACTGTTTTTT
TRBJ1-2	few	TRBD1	TRBV6-6	CASSPGDSARTF	TGTGCCAGCAGTCCTGGGGACAGCGCTCGCACCTTC
TRBJ2-5	-	TRBD2	TRBV5-1	CASGRGGGQETQYF	TGCGCCAGCGGTCGGGGCGGGGGCCAAGAGACCCAGTACTTC
TRBJ2-3	-	TRBD1	TRBV11-3	CASSSRTGGTDTQYF	TGTGCCAGCAGCTCCCGGACAGGTGGCACAGATACGCAGTATTTT
TRBJ1-1	-	TRBD1	TRBV7-7	CASSHRTGTEAFF	TGTGCCAGCAGCCACAGGACAGGTACTGAAGCTTTCTTT
TRBJ2-2	-	-	TRBV2	CASSAEAVGELFF	TGTGCCAGCAGTGCGGAGGCGGTCGGGGAGCTGTTTTTT
TRBJ2-7	-	-	TRBV7-9	CASSLFDRNYEQYF	TGTGCCAGCAGCCTCTTCGACAGGAACTACGAGCAGTACTTC
TRBJ2-5	-	TRBD2	TRBV4-1	CASSRVGGSGKTQYF	TGCGCCAGCAGCCGTGTCGGGGGGAGCGGGAAGACCCAGTACTTC
TRBJ2-3	-	-	TRBV4-3	CASSQGRGVTDTQYF	TGCGCCAGCAGCCAAGGAAGGGGAGTCACAGATACGCAGTATTTT
TRBJ2-5	-	TRBD1	TRBV19	CASSIRDRATETQYF	TGTGCCAGTAGTATCCGGGACAGGGCTACAGAGACCCAGTACTTC
TRBJ1-2	-	-	TRBV30	CAWSQASFGYTF	TGTGCCTGGAGTCAGGCTTCCTTTGGCTACACCTTC
TRBJ2-3	many	TRBD2	TRBV30	CAWSTLAGGPRDTQYF	TGTGCCTGGAGTACACTAGCGGGAGGGCCCCGCGATACGCAGTATTTT
TRBJ2-5	few	TRBD1	TRBV18	CASSPGQGSRETQYF	TGTGCCAGCTCACCAGGACAGGGTTCCCGGGAGACCCAGTACTTC
TRBJ1-4	few	-	TRBV15	CATSGNREKLFF	TGTGCCACGTCGGGGAATCGTGAAAAACTGTTTTTT
TRBJ2-1	-	TRBD1	TRBV4-3	CASSPHRGTNEQFF	TGCGCCAGCAGCCCCCACAGGGGAACCAATGAGCAGTTCTTC